This T cell receptor (beta chain) was observed in a study of radiotherapy plus CTLA-4 blockade in lung cancer. About the study: Objective responses were documented in around 19% of patients, with disease control in just over 30%. Regarding the study as a whole: In blood, TCR clones derived from the tumor expanded after radiotherapy plus ipilimumab. Per reports, early blood T cell clone dynamics, plus interferon-beta, forecast response most strongly.

Measured with immunoSEQ multiplex PCR; TCRdb has only the in-frame clones, and not every one. In the table there are tens of thousands of clones, nearly 90% of which are singletons. From germline, CDR1 is MNHNY and CDR2 SVGAGI (reference sequence). The CDR3 totals 14 residues. The trim removed 11 bases at V and 4 bases at J, leaving 10 bases unmatched. Remarks on this clone: The antigen remains unidentified.

In chemo-refractory metastatic non-small-cell lung cancer, patients got ipilimumab CTLA-4 blockade together with focal radiation. This TCR was sampled from a human donor with non-small cell lung cancer whose response to radiotherapy plus ipilimumab could not be evaluated. The chain couples TRBV6-6 to TRBJ2-1; 8 positions match TRBD2. The material sequenced was peripheral blood, taken from a patient treated with radiotherapy plus ipilimumab. Here the CDR3 DNA reads TGTGCCGCTAAAACGGGGGGGCATTACAATGAGCAGTTCTTC. It translates to CAAKTGGHYNEQFF.